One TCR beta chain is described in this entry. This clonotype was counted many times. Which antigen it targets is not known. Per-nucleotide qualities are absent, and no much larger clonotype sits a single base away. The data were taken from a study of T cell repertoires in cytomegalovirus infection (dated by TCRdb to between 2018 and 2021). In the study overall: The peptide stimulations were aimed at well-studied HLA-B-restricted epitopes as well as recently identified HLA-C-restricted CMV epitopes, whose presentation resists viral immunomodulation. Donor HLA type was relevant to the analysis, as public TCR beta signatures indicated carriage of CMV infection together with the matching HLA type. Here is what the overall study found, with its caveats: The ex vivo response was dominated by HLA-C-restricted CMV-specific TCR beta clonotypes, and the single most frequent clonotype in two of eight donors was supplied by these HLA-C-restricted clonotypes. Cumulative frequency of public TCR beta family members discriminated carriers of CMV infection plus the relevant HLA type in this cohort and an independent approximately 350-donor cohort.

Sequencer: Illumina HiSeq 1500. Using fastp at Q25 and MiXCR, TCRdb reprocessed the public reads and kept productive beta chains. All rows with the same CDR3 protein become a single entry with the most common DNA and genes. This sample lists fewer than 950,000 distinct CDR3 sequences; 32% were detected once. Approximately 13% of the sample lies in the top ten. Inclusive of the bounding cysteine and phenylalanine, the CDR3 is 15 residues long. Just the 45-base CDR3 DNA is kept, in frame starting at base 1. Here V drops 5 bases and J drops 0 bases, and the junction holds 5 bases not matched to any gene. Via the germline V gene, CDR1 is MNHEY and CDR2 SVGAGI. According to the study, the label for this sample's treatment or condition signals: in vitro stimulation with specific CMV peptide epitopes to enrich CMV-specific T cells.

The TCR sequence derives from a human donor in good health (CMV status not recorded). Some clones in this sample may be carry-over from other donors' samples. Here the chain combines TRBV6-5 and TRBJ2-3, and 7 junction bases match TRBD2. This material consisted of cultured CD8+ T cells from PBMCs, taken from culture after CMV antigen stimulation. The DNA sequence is TGTGCCAGCAGTCCCCAGCGGGGTAGCACAGATACGCAGTATTTT. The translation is CASSPQRGSTDTQYF.